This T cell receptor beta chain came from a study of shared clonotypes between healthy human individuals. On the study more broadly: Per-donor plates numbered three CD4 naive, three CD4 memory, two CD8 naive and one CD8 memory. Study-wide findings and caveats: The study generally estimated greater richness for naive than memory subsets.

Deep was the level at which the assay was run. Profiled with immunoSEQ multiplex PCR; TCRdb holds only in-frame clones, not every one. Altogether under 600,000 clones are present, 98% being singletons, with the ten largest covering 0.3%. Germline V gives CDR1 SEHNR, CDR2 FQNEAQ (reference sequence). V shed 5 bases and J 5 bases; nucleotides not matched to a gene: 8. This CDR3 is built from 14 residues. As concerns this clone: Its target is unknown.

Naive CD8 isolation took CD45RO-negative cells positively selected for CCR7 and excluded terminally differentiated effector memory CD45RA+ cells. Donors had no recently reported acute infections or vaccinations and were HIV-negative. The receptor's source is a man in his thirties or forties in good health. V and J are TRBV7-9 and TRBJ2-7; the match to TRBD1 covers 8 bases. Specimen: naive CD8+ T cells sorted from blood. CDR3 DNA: TGTGCCAGCAGCAACCAGGGGGCCTTGGACGAGCAGTACTTC. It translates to CASSNQGALDEQYF.